A selection of T cell receptor beta chains follows, all from one sample in a study of blood T cell repertoires in COVID-19. Repertoires were generated with immunoSEQ multiplex PCR, while TCRdb's copy carries only in-frame clones and drops some. The sample holds roughly 190,000 clones, 65% to 85% seen once. The sample taken for sequencing was PBMCs or T cells enriched from blood (not recorded which). Every receptor here comes from a woman under 40 who had recovered from COVID-19. Both conserved end residues are part of each CDR3. A D gene is named only where the DNA matches it firmly. Some rows mark clone size as missing; the rest say once, few, many or name a class of expanded clone.

j_call,clone_size,v_call,d_call,cdr3_aa,cdr3_nt
TRBJ2-2,.,TRBV6-5,.,CASRWTMTAGELFF,TGTGCCAGCAGATGGACTATGACCGCCGGGGAGCTGTTTTTT
TRBJ2-2,.,TRBV6-5,.,CASSWTATGELFF,TGTGCCAGCAGTTGGACAGCCACCGGGGAGCTGTTTTTT
TRBJ1-1,.,TRBV9,TRBD1,CASSATGGTEAFF,TGTGCCAGCAGCGCGACAGGGGGCACTGAAGCTTTCTTT
TRBJ2-7,once,TRBV2,TRBD1,CASSGTGQVQYF,TGTGCCAGCAGTGGGACAGGGCAAGTGCAGTACTTC
TRBJ2-7,once,TRBV28,.,CASGSWERVLPYEQYF,TGTGCCAGCGGATCCTGGGAGAGGGTACTACCCTACGAGCAGTACTTC
TRBJ1-1,.,TRBV19,TRBD1,CASHLGGQGNTEAFF,TGTGCCAGTCATTTGGGGGGACAGGGGAACACTGAAGCTTTCTTT
TRBJ2-7,.,TRBV19,.,CASSRGGYYEQYF,TGTGCCAGTAGTCGCGGAGGGTACTACGAGCAGTACTTC
TRBJ1-3,.,TRBV19,TRBD1,CASEQGAENTIYF,TGTGCCAGCGAACAGGGGGCCGAAAACACCATATATTTT
TRBJ1-3,.,TRBV6-5,.,CASSPGGGTGNTIYF,TGTGCCAGCAGTCCAGGCGGGGGAACTGGAAACACCATATATTTT
TRBJ1-2,once,TRBV16,.,CASSQSRAGGYTF,TGTGCCAGCAGCCAATCGAGAGCAGGTGGCTACACCTTC